The T cell receptor beta chain under discussion was sequenced for a study of shared clonotypes between healthy human individuals. This clone was seen a single time. Naive CD8 populations comprised CD45RO-negative cells positively selected for CCR7, excluding terminally differentiated effector memory CD45RA+ cells. Genomic DNA belonging to each subset was distributed in equal measure over several immunoSEQ plates. How the authors handled the data: ImmunoSEQ junction-only sequences lacked quality scores, so their filtering differed. Sequencing used immunoSEQ multiplex PCR; TCRdb keeps in-frame clones, though not all of them. V, J and clone size derive from that table, while D and trimming were established from the DNA sequence. The profile shows 2 million or so clones, approximately 94% of them singletons. This CDR3 region has 16 residues. Trimming removed 2 bases from V and 2 bases from J; junction bases left unmatched: 4. Germline CDR1 reads MNHEY; CDR2 reads SVGAGI.

Sequenced material: naive CD8+ T cells sorted from blood. The gene calls are TRBV6-5 and TRBJ2-1; 9 positions match TRBD2. The TCR comes from a man between 18 and 35 years old in good health. CDR3 residues: CASSYIPSGAYNEQFF. The CDR3 nucleotides are TGTGCCAGCAGTTACATACCTAGCGGGGCCTACAATGAGCAGTTCTTC.